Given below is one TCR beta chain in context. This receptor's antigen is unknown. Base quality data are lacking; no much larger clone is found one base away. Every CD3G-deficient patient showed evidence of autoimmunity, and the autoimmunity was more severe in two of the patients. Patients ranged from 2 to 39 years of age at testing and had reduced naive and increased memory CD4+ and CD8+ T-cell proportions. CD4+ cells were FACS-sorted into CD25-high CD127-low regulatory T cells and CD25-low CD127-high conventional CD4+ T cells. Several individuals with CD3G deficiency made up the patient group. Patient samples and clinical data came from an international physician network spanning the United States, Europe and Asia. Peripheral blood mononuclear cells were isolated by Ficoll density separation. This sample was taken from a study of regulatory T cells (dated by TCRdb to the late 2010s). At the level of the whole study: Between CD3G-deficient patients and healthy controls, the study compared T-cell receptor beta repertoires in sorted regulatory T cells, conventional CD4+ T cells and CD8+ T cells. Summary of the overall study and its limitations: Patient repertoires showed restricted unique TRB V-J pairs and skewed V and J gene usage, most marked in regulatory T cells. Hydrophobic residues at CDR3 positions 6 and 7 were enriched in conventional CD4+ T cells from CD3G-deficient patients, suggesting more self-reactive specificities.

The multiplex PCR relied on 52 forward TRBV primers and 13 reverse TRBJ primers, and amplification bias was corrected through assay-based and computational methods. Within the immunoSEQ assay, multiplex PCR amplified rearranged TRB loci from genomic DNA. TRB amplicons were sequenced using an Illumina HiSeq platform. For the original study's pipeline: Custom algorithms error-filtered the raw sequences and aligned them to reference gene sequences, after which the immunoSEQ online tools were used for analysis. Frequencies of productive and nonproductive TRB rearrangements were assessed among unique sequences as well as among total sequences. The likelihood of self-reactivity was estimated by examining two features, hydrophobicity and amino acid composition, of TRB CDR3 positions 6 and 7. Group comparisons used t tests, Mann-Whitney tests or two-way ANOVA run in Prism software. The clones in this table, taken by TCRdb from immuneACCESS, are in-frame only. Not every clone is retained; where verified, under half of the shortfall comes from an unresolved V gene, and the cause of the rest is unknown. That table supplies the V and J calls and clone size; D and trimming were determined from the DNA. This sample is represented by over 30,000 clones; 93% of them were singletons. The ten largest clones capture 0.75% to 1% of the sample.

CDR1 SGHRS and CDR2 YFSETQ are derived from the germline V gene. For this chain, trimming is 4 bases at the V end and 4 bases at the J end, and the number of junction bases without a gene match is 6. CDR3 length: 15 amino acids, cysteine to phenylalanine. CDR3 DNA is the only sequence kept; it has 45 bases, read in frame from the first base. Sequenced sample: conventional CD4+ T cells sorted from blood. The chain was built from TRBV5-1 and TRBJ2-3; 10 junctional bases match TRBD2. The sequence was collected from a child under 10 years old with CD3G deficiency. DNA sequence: TGCGCCAGCAGCCTCACAGCGGGAGGGGCAGATACGCAGTATTTT. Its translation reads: CASSLTAGGADTQYF.